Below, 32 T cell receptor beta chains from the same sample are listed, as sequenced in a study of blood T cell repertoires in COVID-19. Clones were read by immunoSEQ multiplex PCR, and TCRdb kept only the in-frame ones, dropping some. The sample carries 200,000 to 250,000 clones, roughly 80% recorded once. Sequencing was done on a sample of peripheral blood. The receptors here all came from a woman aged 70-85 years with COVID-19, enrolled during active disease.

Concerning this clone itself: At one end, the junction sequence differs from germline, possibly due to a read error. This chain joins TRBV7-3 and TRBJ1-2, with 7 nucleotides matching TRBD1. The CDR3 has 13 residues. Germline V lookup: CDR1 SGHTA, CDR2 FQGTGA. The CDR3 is CASSLNTGVGYTF. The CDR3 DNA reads TGTGCCAGCAGTTTAAACACAGGGGTTGGCTACACCTTC. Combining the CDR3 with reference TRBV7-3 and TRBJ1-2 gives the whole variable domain GAGVSQTPSNKVTEKGKYVELRCDPISGHTALYWYRQSLGQGPEFLIYFQGTGAADDSGLPNDRFFAVRPEGSVSTLKIQRTERGDSAVYLCASSLNTGVGYTFGSGTRLTVV.

Here the CDR3 DNA reads TGTGCCAGCAGTAGACAGGGGGCAGGTGAAAAACTGTTTTTT. It encodes CASSRQGAGEKLFF. The gene calls are TRBV28 and TRBJ1-4, with TRBD1 matching over 10 bases. Trimming cost V 5 bases and J 7 bases; bases outside gene matches: 4. The CDR3 sequence is 14 residues long. The germline gives CDR1 MDHEN, CDR2 SYDVKM.

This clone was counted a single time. The CDR3 DNA reads TGTGCCAGCAGCACCGCCGAGCGCAGTGATCAGCCCCAGCATTTT. Its protein product is CASSTAERSDQPQHF. V and J are TRBV27 and TRBJ1-5; D is unclear. Trimming removed 6 bases at V and 5 bases at J, with 17 bases between. Per the germline V gene, CDR1 is MNHEY and CDR2 is SMNVEV (reference sequence). CDR3 length equals 15 residues.

The CDR3 loop is CASSPLTGSGNTIYF. The CDR3 nucleotides read TGTGCCAGCTCACCCTTGACAGGGTCTGGAAACACCATATATTTT. The chain links TRBV18 to TRBJ1-3; 7 nucleotides match TRBD1. The J segment lost 1 base and the V segment lost 3 bases, leaving 3 bases of the junction unmatched. CDR1 and CDR2 (germline): KGHSH, LQKENI. The CDR3 has 15 residues.

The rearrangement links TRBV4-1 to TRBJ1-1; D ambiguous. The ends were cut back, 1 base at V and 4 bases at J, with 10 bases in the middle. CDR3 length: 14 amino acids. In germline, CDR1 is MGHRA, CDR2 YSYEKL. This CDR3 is CASSQGSRFTEAFF. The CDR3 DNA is TGCGCCAGCAGCCAAGGGTCCAGATTCACTGAAGCTTTCTTT.

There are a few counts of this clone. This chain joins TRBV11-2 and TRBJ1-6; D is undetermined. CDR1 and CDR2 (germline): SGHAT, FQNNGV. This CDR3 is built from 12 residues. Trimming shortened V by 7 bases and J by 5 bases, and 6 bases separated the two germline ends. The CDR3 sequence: CASTLNNSPLHF. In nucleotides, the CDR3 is TGTGCCAGCACCCTTAATAATTCACCCCTCCACTTT. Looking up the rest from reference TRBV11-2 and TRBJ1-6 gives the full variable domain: EAGVAQSPRYKIIEKRQSVAFWCNPISGHATLYWYQQILGQGPKLLIQFQNNGVVDDSQLPKDRFSAERLKGVDSTLKIQPAKLEDSAVYLCASTLNNSPLHFGNGTRLTVT.

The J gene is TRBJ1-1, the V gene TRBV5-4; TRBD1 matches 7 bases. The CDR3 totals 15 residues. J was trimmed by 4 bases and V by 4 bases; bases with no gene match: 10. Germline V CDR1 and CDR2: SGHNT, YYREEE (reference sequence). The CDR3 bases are TGTGCCAGCAGCACGGCTACAGGGGTTGGCACTGAAGCTTTCTTT. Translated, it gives CASSTATGVGTEAFF.

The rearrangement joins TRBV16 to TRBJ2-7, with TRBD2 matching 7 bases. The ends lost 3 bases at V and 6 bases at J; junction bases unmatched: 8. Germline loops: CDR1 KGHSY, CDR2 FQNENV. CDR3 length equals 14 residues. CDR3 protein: CASSQRAGVSEQYF. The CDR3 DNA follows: TGTGCCAGCAGCCAGCGGGCGGGAGTTTCCGAGCAGTACTTC.

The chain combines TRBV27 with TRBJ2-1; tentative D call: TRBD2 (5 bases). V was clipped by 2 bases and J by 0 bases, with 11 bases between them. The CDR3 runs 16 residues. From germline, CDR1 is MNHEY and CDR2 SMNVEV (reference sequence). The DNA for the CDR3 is TGTGCCAGCAGTTTACGGGCTAGCAGCTCCTACAATGAGCAGTTCTTC. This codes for CASSLRASSSYNEQFF.

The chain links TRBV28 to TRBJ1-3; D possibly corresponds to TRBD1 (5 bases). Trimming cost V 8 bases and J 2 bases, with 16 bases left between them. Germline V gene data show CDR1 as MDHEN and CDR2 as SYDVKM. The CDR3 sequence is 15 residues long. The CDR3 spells CASSTGGAPGNTIYF. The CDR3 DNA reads TGTGCCAGCTCAACCGGCGGGGCCCCTGGAAACACCATATATTTT.

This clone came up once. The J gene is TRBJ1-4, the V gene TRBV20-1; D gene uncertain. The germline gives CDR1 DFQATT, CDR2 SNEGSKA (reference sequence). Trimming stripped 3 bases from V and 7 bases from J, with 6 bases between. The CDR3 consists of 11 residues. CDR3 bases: TGCAGTGCTAGGGGCCCTGAAAAACTGTTTTTT. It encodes CSARGPEKLFF.

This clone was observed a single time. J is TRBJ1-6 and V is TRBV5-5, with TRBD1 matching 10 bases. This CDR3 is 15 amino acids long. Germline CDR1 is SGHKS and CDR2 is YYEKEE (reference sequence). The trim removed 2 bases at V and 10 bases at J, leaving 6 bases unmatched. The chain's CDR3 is CASSFRGTGDSPLHF. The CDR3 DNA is TGTGCCAGCAGCTTTAGGGGGACAGGGGACTCACCCCTCCACTTT.

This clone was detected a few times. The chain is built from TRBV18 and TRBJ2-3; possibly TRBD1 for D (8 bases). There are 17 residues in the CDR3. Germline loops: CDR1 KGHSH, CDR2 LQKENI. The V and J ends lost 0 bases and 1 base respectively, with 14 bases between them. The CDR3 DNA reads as TGTGCCAGCTCACCACCAACGGGGGGACAGGGCACAGATACGCAGTATTTT. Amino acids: CASSPPTGGQGTDTQYF.

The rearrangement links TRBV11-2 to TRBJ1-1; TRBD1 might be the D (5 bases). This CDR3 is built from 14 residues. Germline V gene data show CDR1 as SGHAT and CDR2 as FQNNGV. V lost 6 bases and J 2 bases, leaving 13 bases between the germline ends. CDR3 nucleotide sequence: TGTGCCAGCAGAATAGGGCAGGGTAACACTGAAGCTTTCTTT. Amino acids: CASRIGQGNTEAFF.

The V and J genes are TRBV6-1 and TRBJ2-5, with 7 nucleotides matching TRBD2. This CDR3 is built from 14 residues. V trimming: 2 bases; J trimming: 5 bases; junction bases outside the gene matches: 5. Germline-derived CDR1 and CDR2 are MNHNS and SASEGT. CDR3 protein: CASSESMGGETQYF. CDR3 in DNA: TGTGCCAGCAGTGAATCAATGGGGGGGGAGACCCAGTACTTC.

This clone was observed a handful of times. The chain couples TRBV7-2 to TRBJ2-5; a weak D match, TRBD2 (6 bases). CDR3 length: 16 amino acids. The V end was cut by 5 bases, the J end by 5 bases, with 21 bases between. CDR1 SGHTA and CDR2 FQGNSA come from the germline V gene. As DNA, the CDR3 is TGTGCCAGCAGCCCCCGCGGCGGCGGGACCCGGGAGACCCAGTACTTC. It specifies CASSPRGGGTRETQYF.

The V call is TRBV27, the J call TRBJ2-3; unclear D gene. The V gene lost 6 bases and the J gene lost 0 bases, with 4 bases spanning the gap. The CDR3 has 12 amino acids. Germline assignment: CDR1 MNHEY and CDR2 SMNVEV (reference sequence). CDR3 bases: TGTGCCAGCAGCCCTAGCACAGATACGCAGTATTTT. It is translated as CASSPSTDTQYF.

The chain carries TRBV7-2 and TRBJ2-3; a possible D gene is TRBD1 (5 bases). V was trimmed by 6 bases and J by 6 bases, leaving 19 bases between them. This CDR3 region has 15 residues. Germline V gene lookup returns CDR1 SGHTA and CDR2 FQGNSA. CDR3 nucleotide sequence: TGTGCCAGCAGTCGGCTTCAGGGCGTGCTGGATACGCAGTATTTT. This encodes CASSRLQGVLDTQYF.

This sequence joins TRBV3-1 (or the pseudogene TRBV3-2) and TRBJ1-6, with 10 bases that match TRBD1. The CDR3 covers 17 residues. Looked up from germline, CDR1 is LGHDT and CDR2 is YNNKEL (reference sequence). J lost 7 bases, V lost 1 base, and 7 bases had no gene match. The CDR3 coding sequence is TGTGCCAGCAGCCAAGGACAGGGGGCGGAAAGGAATTCACCCCTCCACTTT. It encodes CASSQGQGAERNSPLHF.

The CDR3 coding sequence is TGTGCCAGCAGCTTTCGATCCTCTAGCGGCGAGCAGTTCTTC. Translation: CASSFRSSSGEQFF. The chain employs TRBV11-3 and TRBJ2-1, with 7 nucleotides matching TRBD2. The CDR3 has 14 residues. J was trimmed by 10 bases and V by 3 bases; bases with no gene match: 9. The germline gives CDR1 SGHNT, CDR2 YENEEA.

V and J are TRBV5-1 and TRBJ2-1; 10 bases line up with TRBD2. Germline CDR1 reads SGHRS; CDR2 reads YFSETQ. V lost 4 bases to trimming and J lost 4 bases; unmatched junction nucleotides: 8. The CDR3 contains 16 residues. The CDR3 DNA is TGCGCCAGCAGCCCAGGGCCTAGCGGGAGTTACAATGAGCAGTTCTTC. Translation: CASSPGPSGSYNEQFF.

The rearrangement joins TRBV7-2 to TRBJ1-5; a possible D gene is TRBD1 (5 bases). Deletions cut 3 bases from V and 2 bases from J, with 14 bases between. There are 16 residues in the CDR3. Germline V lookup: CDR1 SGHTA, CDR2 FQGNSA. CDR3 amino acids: CASSLQGGMGNQPQHF. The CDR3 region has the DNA TGTGCCAGCAGCTTGCAGGGTGGGATGGGCAATCAGCCCCAGCATTTT. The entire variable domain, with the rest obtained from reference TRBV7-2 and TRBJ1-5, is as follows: GAGVSQSPSNKVTEKGKDVELRCDPISGHTALYWYRQSLGQGLEFLIYFQGNSAPDKSGLPSDRFSAERTGGSVSTLTIQRTQQEDSAVYLCASSLQGGMGNQPQHFGDGTRLSIL.

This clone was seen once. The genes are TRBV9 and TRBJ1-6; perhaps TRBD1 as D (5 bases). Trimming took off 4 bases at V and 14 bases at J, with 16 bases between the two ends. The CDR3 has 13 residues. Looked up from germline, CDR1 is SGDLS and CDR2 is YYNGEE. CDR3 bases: TGTGCCAGCAGCCAAGCGCAGGGCTCGGCCCTCCACTTT. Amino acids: CASSQAQGSALHF.

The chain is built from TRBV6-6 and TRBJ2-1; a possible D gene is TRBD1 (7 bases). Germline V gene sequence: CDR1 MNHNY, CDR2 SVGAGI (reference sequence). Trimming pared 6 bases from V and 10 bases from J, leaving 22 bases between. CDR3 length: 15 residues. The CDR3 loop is CASRDRAGTDLEQFF. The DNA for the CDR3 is TGTGCCAGCAGAGACAGGGCCGGGACTGATCTGGAGCAGTTCTTC.

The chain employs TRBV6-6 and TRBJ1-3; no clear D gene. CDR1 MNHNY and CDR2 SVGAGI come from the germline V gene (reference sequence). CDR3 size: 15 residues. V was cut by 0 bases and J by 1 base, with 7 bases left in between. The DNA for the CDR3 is TGTGCCAGCAGTTACTCCGAGTTTTCTGGAAACACCATATATTTT. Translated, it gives CASSYSEFSGNTIYF.

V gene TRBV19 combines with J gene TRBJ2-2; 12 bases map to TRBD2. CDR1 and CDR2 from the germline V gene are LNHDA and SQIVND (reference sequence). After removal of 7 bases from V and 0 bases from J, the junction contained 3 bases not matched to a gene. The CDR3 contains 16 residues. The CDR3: CASTPSGRANTGELFF. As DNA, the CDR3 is TGTGCCAGTACCCCTAGCGGGAGGGCGAACACCGGGGAGCTGTTTTTT. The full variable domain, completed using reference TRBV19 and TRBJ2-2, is DGGITQSPKYLFRKEGQNVTLSCEQNLNHDAMYWYRQDPGQGLRLIYYSQIVNDFQKGDIAEGYSVSREKKESFPLTVTSAQKNPTAFYLCASTPSGRANTGELFFGEGSRLTVL.

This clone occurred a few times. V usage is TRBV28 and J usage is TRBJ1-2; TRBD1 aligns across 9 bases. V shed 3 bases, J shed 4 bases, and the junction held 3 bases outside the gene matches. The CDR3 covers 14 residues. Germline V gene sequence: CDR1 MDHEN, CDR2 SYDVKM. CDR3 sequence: CASSLGQGPYGYTF. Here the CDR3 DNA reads TGTGCCAGCAGTTTGGGACAGGGACCCTATGGCTACACCTTC.

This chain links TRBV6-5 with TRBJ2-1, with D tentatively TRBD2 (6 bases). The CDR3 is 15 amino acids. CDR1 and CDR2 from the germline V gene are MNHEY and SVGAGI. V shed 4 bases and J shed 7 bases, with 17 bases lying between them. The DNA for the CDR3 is TGTGCCAGCAGTTCCCCACGGCGGGATAAGAATGAGCAGTTCTTC. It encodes CASSSPRRDKNEQFF.

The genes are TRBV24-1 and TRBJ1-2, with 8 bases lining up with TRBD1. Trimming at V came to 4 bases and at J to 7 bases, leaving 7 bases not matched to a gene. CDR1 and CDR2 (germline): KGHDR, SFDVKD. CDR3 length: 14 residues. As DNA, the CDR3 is TGTGCCACCAGTGACTGGACAGGGCCGGCTGGCTACACCTTC. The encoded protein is CATSDWTGPAGYTF.

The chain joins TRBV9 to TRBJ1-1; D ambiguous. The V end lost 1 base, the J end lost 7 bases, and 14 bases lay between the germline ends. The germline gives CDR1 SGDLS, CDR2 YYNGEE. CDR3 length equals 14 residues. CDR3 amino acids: CASSVHQVINEAFF. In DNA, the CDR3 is TGTGCCAGCAGCGTACATCAGGTAATTAATGAAGCTTTCTTT.

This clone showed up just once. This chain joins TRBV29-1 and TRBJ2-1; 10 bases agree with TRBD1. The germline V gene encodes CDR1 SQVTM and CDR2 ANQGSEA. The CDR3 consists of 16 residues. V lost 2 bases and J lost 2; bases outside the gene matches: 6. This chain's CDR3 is CSVEPLDRGPYNEQFF. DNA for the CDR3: TGCAGCGTTGAACCTCTAGACAGGGGGCCCTACAATGAGCAGTTCTTC.

CDR3 sequence reads: CASSVGLGPGELFF. The CDR3 DNA is TGTGCCAGCAGCGTGGGACTTGGGCCCGGGGAGCTGTTTTTT. V gene TRBV7-2 combines with J gene TRBJ2-2, with D maybe TRBD2 (6 bases). From germline, CDR1 is SGHTA and CDR2 FQGNSA. V lost 5 bases to trimming and J lost 6 bases, with 13 bases between them. This CDR3 contains 14 residues.